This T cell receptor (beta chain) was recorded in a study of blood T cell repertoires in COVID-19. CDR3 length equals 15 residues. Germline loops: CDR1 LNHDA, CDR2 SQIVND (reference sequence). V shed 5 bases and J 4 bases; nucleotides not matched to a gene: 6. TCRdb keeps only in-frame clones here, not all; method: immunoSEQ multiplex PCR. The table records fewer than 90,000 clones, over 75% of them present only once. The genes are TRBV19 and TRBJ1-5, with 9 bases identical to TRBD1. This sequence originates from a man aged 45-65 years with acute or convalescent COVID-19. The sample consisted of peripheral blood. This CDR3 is CASSAGQGRNQPQHF. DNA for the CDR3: TGTGCCAGTAGTGCGGGACAGGGACGGAATCAGCCCCAGCATTTT.